This TCR beta chain was captured by sequencing in a study of CD8 T cells in Susac syndrome. CDR1 and CDR2 from the germline V gene are LNHDA and SQIVND (reference sequence). This CDR3 has 13 amino acids. Trimming pared 5 bases from V and 6 bases from J, leaving 13 bases between. RNA was extracted with the RNeasy kit, and a quantity of 0.5 to 1 ug was reverse transcribed using random hexamers. Amplification of TCR beta CDR3 across 54 Vbeta and 13 Jbeta was performed with immunoSEQ multiplex PCR. TCRdb processed the immunoSEQ multiplex PCR reads anew with MiXCR; each CDR3 protein has one entry. The sample records some 250,000 distinct CDR3 sequences, 95% to 97% being singletons. Sequencing of TCR beta, carried out with a high-throughput approach, was applied to CD8+ and CD4+ T cells from the blood.

The specimen sequenced was CD4+ T cells from PBMCs. The gene calls are TRBV19 and TRBJ1-1; no clear D gene. The receptor's source is a human donor with Susac syndrome. The CDR3 bases are TGTGCCAGTAGTCCAACCCTAGTGGCTGAAGCTTTCTTT. Its translation is CASSPTLVAEAFF.